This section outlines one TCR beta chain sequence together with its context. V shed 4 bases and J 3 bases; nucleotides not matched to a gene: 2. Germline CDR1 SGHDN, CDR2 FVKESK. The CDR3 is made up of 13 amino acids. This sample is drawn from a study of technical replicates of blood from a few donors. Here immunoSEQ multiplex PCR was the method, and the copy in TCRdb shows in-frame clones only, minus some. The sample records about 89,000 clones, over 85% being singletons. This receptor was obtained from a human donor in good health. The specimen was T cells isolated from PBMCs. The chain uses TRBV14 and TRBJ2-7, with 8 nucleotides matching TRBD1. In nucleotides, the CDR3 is TGTGCCAGCAGCCTCGGGACAGGCTACGAGCAGTACTTC. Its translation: CASSLGTGYEQYF.